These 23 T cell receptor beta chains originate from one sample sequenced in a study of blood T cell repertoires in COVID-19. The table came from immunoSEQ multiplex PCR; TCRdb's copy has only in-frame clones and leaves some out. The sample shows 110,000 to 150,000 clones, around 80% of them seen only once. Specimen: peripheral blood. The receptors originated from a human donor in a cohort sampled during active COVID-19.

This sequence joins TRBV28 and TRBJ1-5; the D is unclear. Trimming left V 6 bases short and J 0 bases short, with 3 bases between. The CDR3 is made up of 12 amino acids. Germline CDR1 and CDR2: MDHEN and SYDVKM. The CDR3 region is CASSFSNQPQHF. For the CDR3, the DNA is TGTGCCAGCAGCTTTAGCAATCAGCCCCAGCATTTT.

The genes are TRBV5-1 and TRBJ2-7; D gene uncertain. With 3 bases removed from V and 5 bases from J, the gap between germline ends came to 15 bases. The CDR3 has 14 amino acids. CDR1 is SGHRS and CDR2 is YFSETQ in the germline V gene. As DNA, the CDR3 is TGCGCCAGCAGCTCGAATACGCTAAAAGACGAGCAGTACTTC. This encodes CASSSNTLKDEQYF.

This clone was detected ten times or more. Here the CDR3 reads CASSLRSGDYEQYF. DNA of the CDR3: TGTGCCAGCAGCTTACGTTCAGGGGACTACGAGCAGTACTTC. The rearrangement uses TRBV11-1 and TRBJ2-7; TRBD1 is a possible D gene (6 bases). V lost 2 bases to trimming and J lost 3 bases, with 11 bases between them. The CDR3 is 14 amino acids. CDR1 is SGHAT and CDR2 is FQDESV in the germline V gene (reference sequence). Full variable domain (missing parts from reference TRBV11-1 and TRBJ2-7): EAEVAQSPRYKITEKSQAVAFWCDPISGHATLYWYRQILGQGPELLVQFQDESVVDDSQLPKDRFSAERLKGVDSTLKIQPAELGDSAMYLCASSLRSGDYEQYFGPGTRLTVT.

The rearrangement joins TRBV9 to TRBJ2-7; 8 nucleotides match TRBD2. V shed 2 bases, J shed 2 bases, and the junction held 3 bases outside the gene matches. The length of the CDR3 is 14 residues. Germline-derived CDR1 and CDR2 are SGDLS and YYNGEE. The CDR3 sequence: CASSVSGGTYEQYF. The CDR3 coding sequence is TGTGCCAGCAGCGTCAGCGGGGGAACCTACGAGCAGTACTTC.

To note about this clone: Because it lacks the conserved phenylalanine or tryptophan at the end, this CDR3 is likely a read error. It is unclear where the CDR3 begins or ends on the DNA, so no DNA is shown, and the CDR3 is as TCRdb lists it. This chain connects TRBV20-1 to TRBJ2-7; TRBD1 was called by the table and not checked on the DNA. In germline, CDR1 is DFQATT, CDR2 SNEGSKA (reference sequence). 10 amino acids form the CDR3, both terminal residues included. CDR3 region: CSDLGQVVFA.

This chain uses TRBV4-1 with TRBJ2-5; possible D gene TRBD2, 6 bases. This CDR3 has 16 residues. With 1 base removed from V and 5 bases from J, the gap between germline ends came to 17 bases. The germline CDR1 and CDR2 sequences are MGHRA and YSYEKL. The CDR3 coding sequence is TGCGCCAGCAGCCAAGTCCCCGGGGGTACCGCGGAGACCCAGTACTTC. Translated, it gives CASSQVPGGTAETQYF.

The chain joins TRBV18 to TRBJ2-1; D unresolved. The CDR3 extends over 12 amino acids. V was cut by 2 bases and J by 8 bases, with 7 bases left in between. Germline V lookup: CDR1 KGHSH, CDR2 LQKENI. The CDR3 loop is CASSPSLYEQFF. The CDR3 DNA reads TGTGCCAGCTCACCATCCCTTTATGAGCAGTTCTTC.

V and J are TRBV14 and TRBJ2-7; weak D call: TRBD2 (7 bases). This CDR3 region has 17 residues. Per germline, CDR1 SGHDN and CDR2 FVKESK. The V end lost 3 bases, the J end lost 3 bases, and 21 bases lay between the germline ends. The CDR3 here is CASSQGGLSPGLYEQYF. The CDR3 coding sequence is TGTGCCAGCAGCCAGGGGGGGCTTTCCCCGGGTCTCTACGAGCAGTACTTC.

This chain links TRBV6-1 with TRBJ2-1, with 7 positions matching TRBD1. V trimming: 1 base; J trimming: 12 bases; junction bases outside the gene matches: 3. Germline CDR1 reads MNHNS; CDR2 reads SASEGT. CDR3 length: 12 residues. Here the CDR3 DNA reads TGTGCCAGCAGTGAAGGACAGGGACGGCAGTTCTTC. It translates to CASSEGQGRQFF.

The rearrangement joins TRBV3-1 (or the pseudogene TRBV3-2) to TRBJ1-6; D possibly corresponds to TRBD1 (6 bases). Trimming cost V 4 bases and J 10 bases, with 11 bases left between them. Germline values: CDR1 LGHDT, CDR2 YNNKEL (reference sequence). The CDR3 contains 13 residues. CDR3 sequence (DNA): TGTGCCAGCAGCCCTCGACAGGCATCACCCCTCCACTTT. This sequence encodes CASSPRQASPLHF.

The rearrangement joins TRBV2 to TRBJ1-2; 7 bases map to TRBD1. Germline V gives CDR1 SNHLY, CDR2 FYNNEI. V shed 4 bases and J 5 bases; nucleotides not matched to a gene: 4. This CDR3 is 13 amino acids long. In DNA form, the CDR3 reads TGTGCCAGCAGTGCGGACAGGTATTATGGCTACACCTTC. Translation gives CASSADRYYGYTF.

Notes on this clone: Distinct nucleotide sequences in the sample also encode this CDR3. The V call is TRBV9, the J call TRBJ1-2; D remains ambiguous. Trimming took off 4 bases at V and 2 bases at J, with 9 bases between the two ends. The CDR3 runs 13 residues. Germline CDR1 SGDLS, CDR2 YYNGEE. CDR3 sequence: CASSPSGNYGYTF. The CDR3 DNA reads TGTGCCAGCAGCCCCTCGGGGAACTATGGCTACACCTTC.

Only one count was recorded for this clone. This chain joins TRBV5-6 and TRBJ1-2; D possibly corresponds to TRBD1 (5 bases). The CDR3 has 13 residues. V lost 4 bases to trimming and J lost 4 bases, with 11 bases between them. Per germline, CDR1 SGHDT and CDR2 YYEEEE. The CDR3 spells CASSRPTGYGYTF. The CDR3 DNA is TGTGCCAGCAGCCGACCAACAGGCTATGGCTACACCTTC.

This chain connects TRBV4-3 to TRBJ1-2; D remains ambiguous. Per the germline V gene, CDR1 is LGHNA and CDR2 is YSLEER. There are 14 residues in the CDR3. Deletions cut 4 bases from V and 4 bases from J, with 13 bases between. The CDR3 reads CASSPQRNSYGYTF. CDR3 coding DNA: TGCGCCAGCAGCCCCCAAAGGAACAGCTATGGCTACACCTTC.

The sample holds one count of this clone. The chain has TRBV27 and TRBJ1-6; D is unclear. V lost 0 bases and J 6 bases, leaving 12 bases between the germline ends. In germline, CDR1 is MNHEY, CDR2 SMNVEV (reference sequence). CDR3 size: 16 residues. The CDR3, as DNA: TGTGCCAGCAGTTTATCCCGGCGGGCATCTAATTCACCCCTCCACTTT. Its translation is CASSLSRRASNSPLHF.

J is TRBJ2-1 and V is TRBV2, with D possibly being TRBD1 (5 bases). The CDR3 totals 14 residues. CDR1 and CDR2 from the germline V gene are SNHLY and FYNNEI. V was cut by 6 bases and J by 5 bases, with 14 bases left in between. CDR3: CASSALAGHNEQFF. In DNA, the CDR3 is TGTGCCAGCAGCGCATTAGCAGGGCACAATGAGCAGTTCTTC.

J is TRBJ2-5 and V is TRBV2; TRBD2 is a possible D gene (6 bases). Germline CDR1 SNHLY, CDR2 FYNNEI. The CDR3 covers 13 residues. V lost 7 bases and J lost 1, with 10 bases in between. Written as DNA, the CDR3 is TGTGCCAGCACCCCCGGGAGCCAAGAGACCCAGTACTTC. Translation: CASTPGSQETQYF. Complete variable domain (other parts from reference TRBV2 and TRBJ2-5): EPEVTQTPSHQVTQMGQEVILRCVPISNHLYFYWYRQILGQKVEFLVSFYNNEISEKSEIFDDQFSVERPDGSNFTLKIRSTKLEDSAMYFCASTPGSQETQYFGPGTRLLVL.

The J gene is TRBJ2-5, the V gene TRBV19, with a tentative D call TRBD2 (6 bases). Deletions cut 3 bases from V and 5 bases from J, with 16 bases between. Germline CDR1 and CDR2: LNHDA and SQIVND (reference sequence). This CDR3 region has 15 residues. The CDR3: CASSMGGTGRETQYF. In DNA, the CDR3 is TGTGCCAGTAGTATGGGGGGAACGGGAAGGGAGACCCAGTACTTC.

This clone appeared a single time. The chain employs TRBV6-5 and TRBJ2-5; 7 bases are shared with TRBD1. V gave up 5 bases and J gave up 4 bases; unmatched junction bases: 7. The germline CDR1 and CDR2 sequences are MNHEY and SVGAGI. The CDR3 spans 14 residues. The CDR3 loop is CASSNPTGSETQYF. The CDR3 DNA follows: TGTGCCAGCAGTAACCCGACAGGGTCAGAGACCCAGTACTTC.

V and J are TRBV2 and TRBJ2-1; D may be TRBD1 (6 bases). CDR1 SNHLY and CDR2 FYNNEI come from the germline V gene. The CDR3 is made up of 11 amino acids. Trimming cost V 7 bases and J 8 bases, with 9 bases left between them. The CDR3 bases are TGTGCCAGCAACAGGGCGGATGAGCAGTTCTTC. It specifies CASNRADEQFF.

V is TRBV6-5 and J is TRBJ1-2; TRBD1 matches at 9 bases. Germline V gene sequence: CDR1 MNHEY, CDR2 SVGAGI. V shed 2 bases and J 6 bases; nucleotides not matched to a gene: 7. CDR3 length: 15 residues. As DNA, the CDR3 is TGTGCCAGCAGTTACCTGCGGACAGGGGAGAATGGCTACACCTTC. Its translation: CASSYLRTGENGYTF.

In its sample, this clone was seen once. CDR3: CASSLQASGGSGELFF. DNA for the CDR3: TGTGCCAGCAGTCTCCAGGCTAGCGGGGGCTCGGGGGAGCTGTTTTTT. The V call is TRBV7-3, the J call TRBJ2-2; 10 bases align to TRBD2. Germline V gives CDR1 SGHTA, CDR2 FQGTGA. This CDR3 comprises 16 residues. Losses at the gene ends were 6 bases for V and 8 bases for J; bases not matched to a gene: 12.

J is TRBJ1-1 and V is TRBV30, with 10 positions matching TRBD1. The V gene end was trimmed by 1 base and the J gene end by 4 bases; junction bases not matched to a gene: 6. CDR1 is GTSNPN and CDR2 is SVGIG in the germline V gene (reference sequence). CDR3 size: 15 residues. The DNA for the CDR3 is TGTGCCTGGAGTGGGGACAGGGGCATGGGCACTGAAGCTTTCTTT. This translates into CAWSGDRGMGTEAFF. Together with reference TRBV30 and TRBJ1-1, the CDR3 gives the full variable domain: SQTIHQWPATLVQPVGSPLSLECTVEGTSNPNLYWYRQAAGRGLQLLFYSVGIGQISSEVPQNLSASRPQDRQFILSSKKLLLSDSGFYLCAWSGDRGMGTEAFFGQGTRLTVV.